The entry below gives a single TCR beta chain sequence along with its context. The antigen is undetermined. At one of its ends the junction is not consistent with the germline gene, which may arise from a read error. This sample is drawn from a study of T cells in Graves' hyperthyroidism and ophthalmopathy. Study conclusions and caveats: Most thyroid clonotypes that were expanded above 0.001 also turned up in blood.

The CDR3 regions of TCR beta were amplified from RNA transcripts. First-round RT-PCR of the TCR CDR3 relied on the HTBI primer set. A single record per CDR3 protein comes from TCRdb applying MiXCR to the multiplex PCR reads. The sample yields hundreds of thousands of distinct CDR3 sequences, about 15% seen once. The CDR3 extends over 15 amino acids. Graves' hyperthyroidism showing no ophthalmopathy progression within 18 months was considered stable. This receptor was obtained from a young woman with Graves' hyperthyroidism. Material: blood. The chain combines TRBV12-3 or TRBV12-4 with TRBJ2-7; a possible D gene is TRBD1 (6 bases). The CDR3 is CTSSRPDRPIYEQYF. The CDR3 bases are TGTACCAGCAGCCGACCCGACAGGCCTATCTACGAGCAGTACTTC.